This T cell receptor beta chain stems from a study of T cell repertoires in cytomegalovirus infection. Study-wide background: CMV epitopes used comprised recently identified HLA-C-restricted ones and well-studied HLA-B-restricted ones. TCR beta signatures that were public indicated CMV infection and matching HLA type.

Study-wide results and limits: Clonotype analysis showed dominance of the ex vivo response by HLA-C-restricted CMV-specific TCR beta clonotypes.

TCRdb used MiXCR to reprocess the reads, holding one entry per CDR3 protein. The sample lists some 920,000 distinct CDR3 sequences; around 30% were seen once. As concerns this clonotype: No antigen is known for it.

The clonotype originates from a human donor in good health (CMV status not recorded). Some clones in this sample may be carry-over from other donors' samples. The material was cultured CD8+ T cells from PBMCs, obtained from culture after CMV antigen stimulation.

CDR3 DNA: TGTGCCAGCAGAGCCCTCGGGGACAGAGACTACGAGCAGTACTTC. Protein product: CASRALGDRDYEQYF. The chain carries TRBV6-2 or TRBV6-3 and TRBJ2-7; 7 bases map to TRBD1. The CDR3 consists of 15 residues. The germline CDR1 and CDR2 sequences are MNHEY and SVGEGT. The J segment lost 3 bases and the V segment lost 6 bases, leaving 11 bases of the junction unmatched.